This entry lists 2 T cell receptor beta chains sequenced from one sample in a study of T cell changes during pregnancy in multiple sclerosis. Assay: immunoSEQ multiplex PCR; the TCRdb copy retains only in-frame clones and omits some. The profile covers approximately 52,000 clones, with roughly 88% appearing a single time and 1.2% taken by the ten largest. Specimen: CD4+ T cells from peripheral blood mononuclear cells, collected in the second trimester of pregnancy. Source of these receptors: a female donor with multiple sclerosis, enrolled in a pregnancy study.

This clone was found once. The J gene is TRBJ2-5, the V gene TRBV7-3; tentative D call: TRBD1 (5 bases). The V gene's germline CDR1 is SGHTA and CDR2 FQGTGA. V was pared by 2 bases and J by 4 bases, with 8 bases between. The CDR3 sequence is 13 residues long. CDR3 protein: CASSLSQGETQYF. The CDR3 region has the DNA TGTGCCAGCAGCTTATCCCAGGGAGAGACCCAGTACTTC. The full variable domain, with the rest looked up from reference TRBV7-3 and TRBJ2-5, is GAGVSQTPSNKVTEKGKYVELRCDPISGHTALYWYRQSLGQGPEFLIYFQGTGAADDSGLPNDRFFAVRPEGSVSTLKIQRTERGDSAVYLCASSLSQGETQYFGPGTRLLVL.

The chain employs TRBV10-3 and TRBJ1-2, with a possible D match to TRBD1 (6 bases). The CDR3 spans 14 residues. Looked up from germline, CDR1 is ENHRY and CDR2 is SYGVKD. V was clipped by 5 bases and J by 3 bases, with 13 bases between them. The CDR3 region has the DNA TGTGCCATCAGTAATCAGGGGACGGACTATGGCTACACCTTC. Translating it yields CAISNQGTDYGYTF.